The 28 T cell receptor beta chains reported below all come from one sample, sequenced in a study of T cell responses to AZD1222 COVID-19 vaccine. Generated by immunoSEQ multiplex PCR, the TCRdb table keeps only in-frame clones and is missing some. The sample lists over 100,000 clones, about 88% occurring once. The material sequenced was peripheral blood, taken on day 0 of AZD1222 vaccination. Receptor source: an adult in good health.

This chain connects TRBV15 to TRBJ1-6; D remains ambiguous. This CDR3 has 13 residues. Trimming stripped 6 bases from V and 7 bases from J, with 10 bases between. Germline V gene data show CDR1 as LNHNV and CDR2 as YYDKDF (reference sequence). The CDR3 here is CATRGDGNSPLHF. The CDR3 nucleotides are TGTGCCACCAGAGGAGACGGGAATTCACCCCTCCACTTT.

The rearrangement uses TRBV2 and TRBJ2-7; D ambiguous. Germline V gives CDR1 SNHLY, CDR2 FYNNEI. This CDR3 has 15 residues. V was shortened by 0 bases and J by 3 bases, with 12 bases between the two germline ends. As DNA, the CDR3 is TGTGCCAGCAGTGAAGCGCTTCGGGCGAACTACGAGCAGTACGTC. Translation: CASSEALRANYEQYV.

Notes on this clone: The sample carries other DNA sequences with the same CDR3. The chain has TRBV5-1 and TRBJ2-3, with a tentative D call TRBD2 (6 bases). The CDR3 extends over 15 amino acids. The V gene's germline CDR1 is SGHRS and CDR2 YFSETQ. V gave up 0 bases and J gave up 2 bases, with 10 bases separating them. CDR3 sequence reads: CASSLVSGNTDTQYF. The DNA of the CDR3 is TGCGCCAGCAGCTTGGTTAGCGGAAACACAGATACGCAGTATTTT. Full variable domain (rest looked up from reference TRBV5-1 and TRBJ2-3): KAGVTQTPRYLIKTRGQQVTLSCSPISGHRSVSWYQQTPGQGLQFLFEYFSETQRNKGNFPGRFSGRQFSNSRSEMNVSTLELGDSALYLCASSLVSGNTDTQYFGPGTRLTVL.

The CDR3 region is CSVVTGTEAFF. The CDR3 nucleotides are TGCAGCGTTGTTACTGGCACTGAAGCTTTCTTT. The chain is built from TRBV29-1 and TRBJ1-1, with unresolved D. Per the germline V gene, CDR1 is SQVTM and CDR2 is ANQGSEA. V lost 4 bases and J lost 4, with 7 bases in between. The CDR3 loop spans 11 amino acids.

The chain employs TRBV21-1 and TRBJ2-1; the table calls TRBD2, which could not be checked here. TRBV21-1 represents a pseudogene. The CDR3 is 16 residues long. CDR3 sequence (DNA): TGTGCCAGCACGACGACTAGCGGGGGACTGAACAATGAGCAGTTCTTC. Translated, it gives CASTTTSGGLNNEQFF.

The CDR3 spells CSVDRSGRTEAFF. The CDR3 DNA is TGCAGCGTTGACAGGTCCGGTCGGACTGAAGCTTTCTTT. This chain joins TRBV29-1 and TRBJ1-1; D remains ambiguous. CDR3 length: 13 residues. Germline CDR1 is SQVTM and CDR2 is ANQGSEA. V was trimmed by 3 bases and J by 5 bases, leaving 13 bases between them.

The V call is TRBV28, the J call TRBJ2-5, with 11 positions matching TRBD1. The CDR3 is 15 amino acids. Germline assignment: CDR1 MDHEN and CDR2 SYDVKM. V lost 1 base to trimming and J lost 4 bases; unmatched junction nucleotides: 2. The CDR3 DNA sequence: TGTGCCAGCAGTTTATCCGGACAGGGGGCAGAGACCCAGTACTTC. This gives the protein CASSLSGQGAETQYF.

This clone was detected once. DNA for the CDR3: TGTGCCAGCAGCCGAACAGGGGGGACTAATGAAAAACTGTTTTTT. Translation: CASSRTGGTNEKLFF. The chain joins TRBV9 to TRBJ1-4; 8 bases are shared with TRBD1. This CDR3 is 15 amino acids long. Germline V gene lookup returns CDR1 SGDLS and CDR2 YYNGEE. V lost 4 bases, J lost 2 bases, and 4 bases stayed unmatched.

The chain carries TRBV19 and TRBJ1-5; D is ambiguous. In germline, CDR1 is LNHDA, CDR2 SQIVND (reference sequence). Trimming stripped 3 bases from V and 5 bases from J, with 14 bases between. The CDR3 length is 15 residues. This CDR3 is CASSISGRQDQPQHF. The CDR3 nucleotides are TGTGCCAGTAGTATTTCAGGACGGCAGGATCAGCCCCAGCATTTT.

The genes are TRBV11-3 and TRBJ2-1; TRBD2 might be the D (5 bases). The germline V gene has CDR1 SGHNT and CDR2 YENEEA. This CDR3 contains 11 residues. Trimming shortened V by 8 bases and J by 9 bases, and 11 bases separated the two germline ends. CDR3 sequence: CASGERAEQFF. CDR3 nucleotide sequence: TGTGCCAGCGGCGAGAGGGCTGAGCAGTTCTTC.

The V call is TRBV11-2, the J call TRBJ2-7; D ambiguous. V was shortened by 7 bases and J by 3 bases, with 10 bases between the two germline ends. Germline V gene lookup returns CDR1 SGHAT and CDR2 FQNNGV. The CDR3 spans 12 residues. The DNA for the CDR3 is TGTGCCAGCAAAGCCGATTACTACGAGCAGTACTTC. Protein product: CASKADYYEQYF.

The rearrangement joins TRBV2 to TRBJ1-5; a possible D gene is TRBD1 (5 bases). Germline V gene lookup returns CDR1 SNHLY and CDR2 FYNNEI. The CDR3 is 14 residues long. The germline V and J ends were trimmed by 3 bases and 4 bases, with 10 bases remaining between them. The CDR3 bases are TGTGCCAGCAGTGACAGACAGCCAAATCAGCCCCAGCATTTT. This translates into CASSDRQPNQPQHF.

The chain employs TRBV29-1 and TRBJ1-2; D gene unclear. CDR1 is SQVTM, CDR2 ANQGSEA, per germline. The CDR3 consists of 11 residues. Trimming cost V 3 bases and J 6 bases, with 8 bases left between them. CDR3 loop: CSVERRNGYTF. As DNA, the CDR3 is TGCAGCGTTGAGAGGCGTAATGGCTACACCTTC.

The chain couples TRBV9 to TRBJ1-3, with 8 bases identical to TRBD1. Trimming at V came to 3 bases and at J to 0 bases, leaving 8 bases not matched to a gene. This CDR3 has 17 amino acids. Per the germline V gene, CDR1 is SGDLS and CDR2 is YYNGEE. Written as DNA, the CDR3 is TGTGCCAGCAGCGGAGGACAGGGCGGAAGCTCTGGAAACACCATATATTTT. Its protein product is CASSGGQGGSSGNTIYF.

This clone came up once. CDR3 nucleotide sequence: TGTGCCACCAGCAGAGATGGAGGGAGGCCCTATGGCTACACCTTC. The encoded protein is CATSRDGGRPYGYTF. The V gene is TRBV15, the J gene TRBJ1-2; D gene ambiguous. The CDR3 is 15 amino acids. V gave up 0 bases and J gave up 4 bases, with 12 bases separating them. Germline-derived CDR1 and CDR2 are LNHNV and YYDKDF (reference sequence).

The chain employs TRBV6-2 or TRBV6-3 and TRBJ1-2; no reliable D call. CDR1 and CDR2 (germline): MNHEY, SVGEGT. The CDR3 covers 15 residues. V was shortened by 0 bases and J by 5 bases, with 13 bases between the two germline ends. Here the CDR3 reads CASSYSFRENYGYTF. Here the CDR3 DNA reads TGTGCCAGCAGTTACTCTTTCCGGGAGAATTATGGCTACACCTTC.

This chain links TRBV7-8 with TRBJ1-4, with D hard to call. The germline V gene has CDR1 SGHVS and CDR2 FQNEAQ. Trimming removed 6 bases at V and 3 bases at J, with 17 bases between. The CDR3 is 16 amino acids. The CDR3 DNA is TGTGCCAGCAGTCAGAACAGCGGGCGGCCTAATGAAAAACTGTTTTTT. It specifies CASSQNSGRPNEKLFF.

The chain carries TRBV9 and TRBJ2-2, with 7 bases identical to TRBD1. The CDR3 totals 15 residues. The germline V gene encodes CDR1 SGDLS and CDR2 YYNGEE. J lost 1 base, V lost 0 bases, and 0 bases had no gene match. The CDR3 region is CASSVGDRNTGELFF. For the CDR3, the DNA is TGTGCCAGCAGCGTAGGGGACAGGAACACCGGGGAGCTGTTTTTT.

This clone was seen a handful of times. V usage is TRBV3-1 (or the pseudogene TRBV3-2) and J usage is TRBJ2-1, with a weak D call TRBD2 (5 bases). The CDR3 is 17 residues long. In germline, CDR1 is LGHDT, CDR2 YNNKEL (reference sequence). Trimming removed 1 base from V and 0 bases from J, with 13 bases in between. The CDR3 bases are TGTGCCAGCAGCCAAGTGGGTAGCGCTAGCTCCTACAATGAGCAGTTCTTC. Translated, it gives CASSQVGSASSYNEQFF.

The chain carries TRBV28 and TRBJ2-7; 10 bases line up with TRBD2. Germline assignment: CDR1 MDHEN and CDR2 SYDVKM. J was trimmed by 7 bases and V by 5 bases; bases with no gene match: 8. The CDR3 extends over 14 amino acids. CDR3: CASSQLIAGGEQYF. The CDR3 nucleotides read TGTGCCAGCAGTCAACTCATAGCGGGGGGAGAGCAGTACTTC. Full variable domain (remainder filled in from reference TRBV28 and TRBJ2-7): DVKVTQSSRYLVKRTGEKVFLECVQDMDHENMFWYRQDPGLGLRLIYFSYDVKMKEKGDIPEGYSVSREKKERFSLILESASTNQTSMYLCASSQLIAGGEQYFGPGTRLTVT.

This clone was observed a single time. The chain couples TRBV10-3 to TRBJ1-5; 10 bases are shared with TRBD1. The CDR3 consists of 14 residues. CDR1 is ENHRY and CDR2 is SYGVKD in the germline V gene. The V gene end was trimmed by 4 bases and the J gene end by 4 bases; junction bases not matched to a gene: 1. The CDR3 is CAISAGQGNQPQHF. The CDR3 DNA reads as TGTGCCATCAGTGCGGGACAGGGGAATCAGCCCCAGCATTTT.

V gene TRBV6-5 combines with J gene TRBJ2-1, with unresolved D. The germline V and J ends were trimmed by 0 bases and 7 bases, with 1 base remaining between them. The CDR3 loop spans 11 amino acids. Germline V gene data show CDR1 as MNHEY and CDR2 as SVGAGI. CDR3: CASSYSNEQFF. CDR3 DNA sequence: TGTGCCAGCAGTTACTCGAATGAGCAGTTCTTC.

V usage is TRBV12-3 or TRBV12-4 and J usage is TRBJ1-1; D not resolved. The germline V and J ends were trimmed by 6 bases and 10 bases, with 15 bases remaining between them. CDR3 size: 12 residues. CDR3 in amino acids: CASRTDRDRAFF. The CDR3 DNA sequence: TGTGCCAGCAGGACGGACCGGGATAGAGCTTTCTTT.

The V gene is TRBV5-1, the J gene TRBJ1-5, with D hard to call. This CDR3 contains 15 residues. Germline CDR1 is SGHRS and CDR2 is YFSETQ. V was pared by 3 bases and J by 0 bases, with 10 bases between. The CDR3 DNA follows: TGCGCCAGCAGCTGGGTGGTAGGTAGCAATCAGCCCCAGCATTTT. It encodes CASSWVVGSNQPQHF. The full variable domain, rest sourced from reference TRBV5-1 and TRBJ1-5, is KAGVTQTPRYLIKTRGQQVTLSCSPISGHRSVSWYQQTPGQGLQFLFEYFSETQRNKGNFPGRFSGRQFSNSRSEMNVSTLELGDSALYLCASSWVVGSNQPQHFGDGTRLSIL.

The rearrangement joins TRBV11-3 to TRBJ2-5, with D tentatively TRBD2 (7 bases). CDR1 and CDR2 from the germline V gene are SGHNT and YENEEA. Trimming pared 5 bases from V and 2 bases from J, leaving 21 bases between. The CDR3 loop spans 17 amino acids. The CDR3 nucleotides read TGTGCCAGCAGCAAGGGGGGGATTTCCACGAAACAAGAGACCCAGTACTTC. It yields the protein CASSKGGISTKQETQYF.

V gene TRBV7-8 combines with J gene TRBJ2-5, with TRBD2 identical over 7 bases. There are 14 residues in the CDR3. The germline V gene encodes CDR1 SGHVS and CDR2 FQNEAQ. V lost 2 bases to trimming and J lost 2 bases; unmatched junction nucleotides: 2. In nucleotides, the CDR3 is TGTGCCAGCAGCTTACGGCGGGGGCAAGAGACCCAGTACTTC. Residues: CASSLRRGQETQYF.

This chain joins TRBV9 and TRBJ1-4; TRBD1 matches 9 bases. Per germline, CDR1 SGDLS and CDR2 YYNGEE. The CDR3 runs 15 residues. Unmatched junction bases numbered 3, after V lost 0 bases and J lost 6 bases. CDR3 loop: CASSVGTGDYEKLFF. DNA for the CDR3: TGTGCCAGCAGCGTAGGGACAGGGGACTATGAAAAACTGTTTTTT.

CDR3 in DNA: TGTGCCAGCAGCTTCCGAGGAGATACGCAGTATTTT. The encoded protein is CASSFRGDTQYF. V is TRBV7-9 and J is TRBJ2-3; D is unresolved. Trimming left V 3 bases short and J 5 bases short, with 6 bases between. Germline V gives CDR1 SEHNR, CDR2 FQNEAQ (reference sequence). The CDR3 loop spans 12 amino acids.